This TCR beta chain comes out of a study of CD8+ T cells in alopecia areata. Treatment in this sample: oral pan-JAK inhibitor, 5-10 mg twice daily. RNA extraction and reverse transcription yielded cDNA as sequencing template. Data came from immunoSEQ multiplex PCR; TCRdb stores just in-frame clones and leaves some out. The sample lists about 140,000 clones; around 87% were seen once. The CDR3 is 14 amino acids. The germline gives CDR1 MNHEY, CDR2 SVGAGI. V lost 10 bases to trimming and J lost 2 bases, with 18 bases between them. This receptor was taken from a human donor with alopecia areata. Sequenced here: CD8+ T cells sorted from blood, sampled at week 4, from a patient treated with tofacitinib. The J gene is TRBJ2-7, the V gene TRBV6-5; either TRBD1 or TRBD2 may supply D (5 bases each). CDR3 coding DNA: TGTGCCACCAGCTCCGGGACGCCAACCTACGAGCAGTACTTC. Its protein product is CATSSGTPTYEQYF.